This is a list of T cell receptor beta chains from one sample in a study of OX40 agonist ivuxolimab in advanced cancers. Sequencing used immunoSEQ multiplex PCR; TCRdb keeps in-frame clones, though not all of them. Among approximately 52,000 clones listed, roughly 86% were seen once. The input for sequencing was CD4+ or CD8+ T cells sorted from blood, taken in a trial of the OX40 agonist ivuxolimab. These TCRs come from an adult with an advanced solid tumor such as melanoma, head and neck, liver or kidney cancer. CDR3s include the opening cysteine and the closing phenylalanine or tryptophan. Each record gives: D gene, J gene, V gene, CDR3 length, CDR3 protein. The D gene is left open where the match is weak.

d_call: NA
j_call: TRBJ1-1
v_call: TRBV5-6
cdr3_length: 13
cdr3_aa: CASSLGPNTEAFF

d_call: TRBD1
j_call: TRBJ2-7
v_call: TRBV19
cdr3_length: 14
cdr3_aa: CASSPTTGGYEQYF

d_call: TRBD1
j_call: TRBJ2-7
v_call: TRBV7-8
cdr3_length: 14
cdr3_aa: CASSPPDRFYEQYF

d_call: NA
j_call: TRBJ1-4
v_call: TRBV25-1
cdr3_length: 12
cdr3_aa: CASTSGARKTVF

d_call: NA
j_call: TRBJ1-1
v_call: TRBV10-1
cdr3_length: 12
cdr3_aa: CASSDSGYPAFF

d_call: NA
j_call: TRBJ1-1
v_call: TRBV11-2
cdr3_length: 14
cdr3_aa: CASSLFGVGTEAFF

d_call: NA
j_call: TRBJ2-7
v_call: TRBV10-3
cdr3_length: 14
cdr3_aa: CAISDVTGTREQYF

d_call: NA
j_call: TRBJ1-2
v_call: TRBV4-3
cdr3_length: 16
cdr3_aa: CASSQDGGGAYYGYTF

d_call: NA
j_call: TRBJ2-7
v_call: TRBV27
cdr3_length: 14
cdr3_aa: CASSWVAGGYEQYF

d_call: TRBD1
j_call: TRBJ1-6
v_call: TRBV27
cdr3_length: 16
cdr3_aa: CASGQGQRGYNSPLHF

d_call: NA
j_call: TRBJ1-4
v_call: TRBV7-6
cdr3_length: 13
cdr3_aa: CASSLAPREKLFF

d_call: NA
j_call: TRBJ2-1
v_call: TRBV27
cdr3_length: 11
cdr3_aa: CASIEGPEQFF

d_call: TRBD1
j_call: TRBJ2-2
v_call: TRBV4-1
cdr3_length: 15
cdr3_aa: CASSQATGVTGELFF

d_call: NA
j_call: TRBJ2-1
v_call: TRBV10-3
cdr3_length: 12
cdr3_aa: CAHLDSYNEQFF

d_call: TRBD1
j_call: TRBJ2-7
v_call: TRBV11-2
cdr3_length: 16
cdr3_aa: CASSSMGQRLMREQYF

d_call: NA
j_call: TRBJ1-1
v_call: TRBV18
cdr3_length: 14
cdr3_aa: CASSRPGVGAEAFF

d_call: TRBD1
j_call: TRBJ2-1
v_call: TRBV4-3
cdr3_length: 16
cdr3_aa: CASSHAGTGVYNEQFF

d_call: NA
j_call: TRBJ1-1
v_call: TRBV2
cdr3_length: 15
cdr3_aa: CARLLQVGSKTEAFF

d_call: TRBD2
j_call: TRBJ2-4
v_call: TRBV5-6
cdr3_length: 13
cdr3_aa: CASSLAGGHIQYF

d_call: NA
j_call: TRBJ1-2
v_call: TRBV2
cdr3_length: 13
cdr3_aa: CASSERGNYGYTF

d_call: NA
j_call: TRBJ1-4
v_call: TRBV5-1
cdr3_length: 15
cdr3_aa: CASSLDPGVNEKLFF

d_call: NA
j_call: TRBJ2-1
v_call: TRBV19
cdr3_length: 14
cdr3_aa: CASSPLPRGNEQFF

d_call: TRBD1
j_call: TRBJ2-7
v_call: TRBV19
cdr3_length: 14
cdr3_aa: CASSTWGQNYEQYF

d_call: NA
j_call: NA
v_call: TRBV11-1
cdr3_length: 15
cdr3_aa: CASSFAQGGSYEQYF

d_call: NA
j_call: TRBJ1-2
v_call: TRBV13
cdr3_length: 14
cdr3_aa: CASSWRDLNYGYTF

d_call: TRBD2
j_call: TRBJ2-2
v_call: TRBV5-1
cdr3_length: 14
cdr3_aa: CASSWGGGTGELFF

d_call: NA
j_call: TRBJ1-1
v_call: TRBV7-2
cdr3_length: 15
cdr3_aa: CASSLLDNMNTEAFF

d_call: NA
j_call: TRBJ2-5
v_call: TRBV5-6
cdr3_length: 19
cdr3_aa: CASSLPAGEGFKYQETQYF

d_call: NA
j_call: TRBJ1-2
v_call: TRBV6-1
cdr3_length: 11
cdr3_aa: CASRRETRYTF

d_call: NA
j_call: TRBJ2-1
v_call: TRBV7-2
cdr3_length: 14
cdr3_aa: CASSLEVRYNEQFF

d_call: NA
j_call: TRBJ1-4
v_call: TRBV9
cdr3_length: 16
cdr3_aa: CASSSTGQGINEKLFF

d_call: TRBD2
j_call: TRBJ2-4
v_call: TRBV7-9
cdr3_length: 14
cdr3_aa: CASSFGGGKNIQYF

d_call: NA
j_call: TRBJ2-7
v_call: TRBV10-1
cdr3_length: 12
cdr3_aa: CASSEAAYEQYF

d_call: NA
j_call: TRBJ1-1
v_call: TRBV6-6
cdr3_length: 15
cdr3_aa: CASSSSWGENTEAFF

d_call: TRBD1
j_call: TRBJ2-3
v_call: TRBV29-1
cdr3_length: 16
cdr3_aa: CSASQGTMLITDTQYF

d_call: NA
j_call: TRBJ2-3
v_call: TRBV7-9
cdr3_length: 15
cdr3_aa: CASSLGLANTDTQYF

d_call: NA
j_call: TRBJ1-2
v_call: TRBV5-5
cdr3_length: 15
cdr3_aa: CASSLEDSAPYGYTF

d_call: NA
j_call: TRBJ1-1
v_call: TRBV7-9
cdr3_length: 14
cdr3_aa: CASSLVSTATEAFF

d_call: NA
j_call: TRBJ1-1
v_call: TRBV9
cdr3_length: 14
cdr3_aa: CASRPQQGSTEAFF

d_call: NA
j_call: TRBJ1-2
v_call: TRBV6-5
cdr3_length: 14
cdr3_aa: CASSYSTAYYGYTF